This T cell receptor beta chain was sequenced during a study of T cell responses to AZD1222 COVID-19 vaccine. Study findings and constraints: Donor demographics were predominantly white British with a female majority; clonal diversity may be underestimated. Researchers took repertoire samples only after the peak T cell response had come.

V dropped 6 bases and J dropped 9 bases, with 15 bases sitting between them. The germline V gene has CDR1 DFQATT and CDR2 SNEGSKA (reference sequence). CDR3 length equals 11 residues. Whether given at about 4 or about 12 weeks, second doses were pooled. Method: immunoSEQ multiplex PCR; TCRdb's copy keeps in-frame clones and lacks some. The sample contains around 160,000 clones, 94% of which appear only once. With regard to this clone: What it recognizes is unknown.

This receptor was taken from an adult who received the AZD1222 COVID-19 vaccine. The V gene is TRBV20-1, the J gene TRBJ2-7; D gene ambiguous. The specimen was peripheral blood, collected 28 days after the second AZD1222 dose. The CDR3 reads CSALSEVRQYF. The CDR3 bases are TGCAGTGCCCTTAGTGAAGTCAGGCAGTACTTC.